This TCR beta chain stems from a study of control samples from healthy donors and cancer patients. Sequencing used immunoSEQ multiplex PCR; TCRdb keeps in-frame clones, though not all of them. The sample comprises roughly 120,000 clones, more than 75% of which are singletons, and around 2.5% rests with the top ten. The CDR3 runs 14 residues. Germline CDR1 SGHKS, CDR2 YYEKEE (reference sequence). Trimming pared 4 bases from V and 1 base from J, leaving 11 bases between. This clone was recorded once. The gene calls are TRBV5-5 and TRBJ1-1, with D unresolved. The sample consisted of blood. This receptor was taken from a woman in her 70s in good health. The CDR3 region is CASSLYGPNTEAFF. The CDR3 bases are TGTGCCAGCAGCCTGTACGGCCCGAACACTGAAGCTTTCTTT.